The TCR beta chain described here comes from a study of blood T cell repertoires in COVID-19. About the study: The samples span acute and convalescent COVID-19 from the United States, Italy and Spain. T cells, B-cell-depleted T cells, or PBMCs supplied cDNA or gDNA.

As concerns this clone: One end of the junction is discordant with germline, which a read error may explain.

This CDR3 has 15 residues. Germline V lookup: CDR1 SSHAT, CDR2 FNYEAQ (reference sequence). Original handling: Amplification with reference gene primers provided the estimates of nucleated cell counts. Produced via immunoSEQ multiplex PCR; TCRdb's table is partial and in-frame only. Clonal size and the V and J genes are those of that table, whereas D and trimming came from the DNA. The data show about 110,000 clones, with under 85% seen just once and 14% to 15% held by the top ten. Sequencing was done on a sample of peripheral blood. The receptor comes from an older woman with acute or convalescent COVID-19. V and J are TRBV7-7 and TRBJ2-5; 9 positions agree with TRBD1. The CDR3 nucleotides read TGTGCTAGCAGCCCAGGGACAGGGTTCAGGGAGACCCAGTACTTC. It translates to CASSPGTGFRETQYF.